This is a list of T cell receptor beta chains from one sample in a study of blood T cell repertoires in COVID-19. Method: immunoSEQ multiplex PCR; TCRdb's copy keeps in-frame clones and lacks some. The sample yields 70,000 to 95,000 clones, roughly 95% seen once. The sequencing input was peripheral blood. These receptors all come from a human donor with active COVID-19. The donor label of this sample is uncertain. Both conserved end residues are part of each CDR3. A D gene is named only where the DNA matches it firmly.

13 TRBD2 TRBJ2-7 TRBV4-3 CASSPLAGWEQYF
18 TRBD2 TRBJ2-5 TRBV7-2 CASSPLGLAGGGQETQYF
17 TRBD1 TRBJ2-7 TRBV2 CASKARPGTGFSYEQYF
15 TRBD1 TRBJ2-7 TRBV2 CASRPDRGPSYEQYF
17 NA TRBJ2-2 TRBV2 CASSSFSGTRNTGELFF
16 TRBD2 TRBJ2-3 TRBV29-1 CSVPLSGLVGPDTQYF
13 TRBD2 TRBJ2-3 TRBV7-2 CASSRTSADTQYF
14 NA TRBJ2-7 TRBV19 CASSTDGVDYEQYF
15 NA TRBJ1-2 TRBV20-1 CSASQSGGVNYGYTF
14 TRBD1 TRBJ2-3 TRBV29-1 CSVAPGQRTDTQYF
14 TRBD2 TRBJ2-5 TRBV5-1 CASRSLGGSETQYF
16 TRBD1 TRBJ2-5 TRBV19 CASSIGPGTGRETQYF
13 TRBD2 TRBJ2-1 TRBV29-1 CSVGTSGRNEQFF
13 NA TRBJ2-7 TRBV14 CASSQGGGLEQYF
16 TRBD2 TRBJ2-1 TRBV4-3 CASSHGGLAGGYEQFF